This T cell receptor beta chain is from a study of response to subunit inactivated influenza vaccine. TCRdb re-called the RT-PCR reads through MiXCR, storing one row per CDR3 protein. The sample holds 500,000 to 550,000 distinct CDR3 sequences; less than 25% are singletons and the top ten take under 3.5%. Study conclusions and caveats: It was suggested by the authors that few new T cells are recruited by each seasonal influenza vaccination.

This clonotype was detected only a few times. Its antigen remains unidentified. The same data also contributed to another study, on T cells expressing NK-cell markers. This second study says: A 5'RACE template switching approach incorporating UMIs was used to make TCR beta cDNA. An anti-gamma-delta TCR antibody was added in several experiments. It restricted sorting to alpha-beta TCR-expressing T cells.

This sample comprised CD4+ T cells sorted from PBMCs, obtained approximately 12 days after vaccination. The receptor was derived from a man aged 45-65 years who received an inactivated influenza vaccine.

The CDR3 coding sequence is TGCGCCAGCAGCCAGGGACAGGGGGCATACTTGAACACTGAAGCTTTCTTT. Translated, it gives CASSQGQGAYLNTEAFF. The chain carries TRBV4-3 and TRBJ1-1; 12 bases fit TRBD1. CDR3 size: 17 residues. Per the germline V gene, CDR1 is LGHNA and CDR2 is YSLEER. Trimming took 3 bases from V and 0 from J; bases not matched to a gene: 5.